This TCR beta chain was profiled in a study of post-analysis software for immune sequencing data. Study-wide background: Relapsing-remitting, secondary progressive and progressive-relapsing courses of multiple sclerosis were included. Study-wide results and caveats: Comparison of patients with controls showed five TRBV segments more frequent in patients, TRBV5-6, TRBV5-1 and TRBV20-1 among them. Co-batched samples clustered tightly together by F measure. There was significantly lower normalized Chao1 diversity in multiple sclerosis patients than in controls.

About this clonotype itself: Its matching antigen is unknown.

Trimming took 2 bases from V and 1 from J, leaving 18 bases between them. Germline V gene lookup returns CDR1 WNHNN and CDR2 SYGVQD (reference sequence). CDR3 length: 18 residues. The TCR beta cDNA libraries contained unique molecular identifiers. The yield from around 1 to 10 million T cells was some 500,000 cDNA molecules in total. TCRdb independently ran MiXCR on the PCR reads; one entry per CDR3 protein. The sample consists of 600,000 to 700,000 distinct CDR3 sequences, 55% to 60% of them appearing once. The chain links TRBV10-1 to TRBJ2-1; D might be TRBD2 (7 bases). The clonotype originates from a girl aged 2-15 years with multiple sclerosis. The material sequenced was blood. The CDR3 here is CASSETSGGAGSYNEQFF. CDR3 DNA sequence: TGCGCCAGCAGTGAGACGAGTGGGGGGGCTGGTTCCTACAATGAGCAGTTCTTC.